One and the same sample provided the 14 T cell receptor beta chains below, sequenced in a study of radiation and T cells in renal cell carcinoma (dated by TCRdb to the early 2020s). The protocol used for the library was the immunoSEQ multiplex PCR assay. TCRdb stores this immuneACCESS table with in-frame sequences only. Part of the clones is absent; in the studies checked, under half of the shortfall reflects unresolved V genes, and no reason is known for the rest. The sample has around 60,000 clones on record, about 80% of them singletons. The leading ten clones occupy about 6.8% of the sample. Read against the paper, the sample's time point label means: blood 2 weeks post-SBRT. This sample's treatment or condition label indicates: 15 Gy SBRT to primary tumor, nephrectomy 4 weeks later. This material consisted of blood, taken from a patient whose treatment included radiotherapy and nephrectomy. Every receptor here comes from a man aged 55 to 70 with renal cell carcinoma.

The rearrangement uses TRBV7-6 and TRBJ2-5, with D perhaps TRBD1 (6 bases). Trimming stripped 6 bases from V and 0 bases from J, with 20 bases between. The CDR3 is made up of 17 amino acids. Per germline, CDR1 SGHVS and CDR2 FNYEAQ. In DNA, the CDR3 is TGTGCCAGCAGGGGAGAGGCAGGGGTGGGGGACCAAGAGACCCAGTACTTC. This codes for CASRGEAGVGDQETQYF.

The chain has TRBV19 and TRBJ1-1, with TRBD1 as a possible D gene (5 bases). This CDR3 has 12 residues. Germline V lookup: CDR1 LNHDA, CDR2 SQIVND (reference sequence). V dropped 4 bases and J dropped 10 bases, with 13 bases sitting between them. CDR3 sequence reads: CASSTPFGGAFF. As DNA, the CDR3 is TGTGCCAGTAGTACCCCCTTTGGGGGAGCTTTCTTT.

This CDR3 is CASSQDRQYLYNEQFF. The CDR3 DNA reads TGCGCCAGCAGCCAAGATAGACAGTATCTCTACAATGAGCAGTTCTTC. The rearrangement links TRBV4-3 to TRBJ2-1; possibly TRBD1 for D (5 bases). The CDR3 length is 16 residues. Trimming removed 0 bases from V and 3 bases from J, with 12 bases in between. From germline, CDR1 is LGHNA and CDR2 YSLEER.

V and J are TRBV6-4 and TRBJ2-5, with 11 nucleotides matching TRBD2. V gave up 5 bases and J gave up 1 base; unmatched junction bases: 12. CDR1 MRHNA and CDR2 SNTAGT come from the germline V gene. This CDR3 region has 18 residues. Here the CDR3 reads CASSWGTSGMDSQETQYF. CDR3 nucleotide sequence: TGTGCCAGCAGTTGGGGGACTAGCGGAATGGATTCCCAAGAGACCCAGTACTTC.

This sequence joins TRBV11-3 and TRBJ2-1; possibly TRBD2 for D (6 bases). The length of the CDR3 is 11 residues. Germline CDR1 SGHNT, CDR2 YENEEA. V was cut by 8 bases and J by 7 bases, with 9 bases left in between. CDR3 DNA: TGTGCCAGCGGGACTCAGAATGAGCAGTTCTTC. Translating it yields CASGTQNEQFF.

This clone occurred once. The V call is TRBV5-1, the J call TRBJ1-6; D is uncertain. The CDR3 spans 15 residues. Germline-derived CDR1 and CDR2 are SGHRS and YFSETQ. V was pared by 0 bases and J by 10 bases, with 14 bases between. DNA for the CDR3: TGCGCCAGCAGCTTGGATCACCCGGGGAACTCACCCCTCCACTTT. Encoded protein: CASSLDHPGNSPLHF.

The rearrangement joins TRBV19 to TRBJ2-5; a weak D match, TRBD2 (6 bases). There are 13 residues in the CDR3. Per the germline V gene, CDR1 is LNHDA and CDR2 is SQIVND (reference sequence). The V end lost 2 bases, the J end lost 7 bases, and 11 bases lay between the germline ends. The CDR3 spells CASSIQLEGTQYF. DNA of the CDR3: TGTGCCAGTAGTATACAGCTGGAGGGGACCCAGTACTTC.

The V and J genes are TRBV18 and TRBJ2-5; 8 bases are shared with TRBD1. This CDR3 has 16 residues. The germline V gene encodes CDR1 KGHSH and CDR2 LQKENI. Losses at the gene ends were 3 bases for V and 2 bases for J; bases not matched to a gene: 8. The chain's CDR3 is CASSPRTGNFQETQYF. CDR3 nucleotide sequence: TGTGCCAGCTCACCTAGGACAGGGAACTTTCAAGAGACCCAGTACTTC. The full variable domain, its missing parts supplied by reference TRBV18 and TRBJ2-5, is NAGVMQNPRHLVRRRGQEARLRCSPMKGHSHVYWYRQLPEEGLKFMVYLQKENIIDESGMPKERFSAEFPKEGPSILRIQQVVRGDSAAYFCASSPRTGNFQETQYFGPGTRLLVL.

The gene calls are TRBV13 and TRBJ1-3, with 7 positions matching TRBD1. The CDR3 runs 16 residues. Germline V lookup: CDR1 PRHDT, CDR2 FYEKMQ (reference sequence). With V trimmed by 7 bases and J by 2 bases, 11 bases remained unmatched. The CDR3 region is CASTDRAPTAGNTIYF. CDR3 DNA sequence: TGTGCCAGCACCGACAGGGCTCCAACGGCTGGAAACACCATATATTTT. The full variable domain, in which reference TRBV13 and TRBJ1-3 provide the parts outside the CDR3, is AAGVIQSPRHLIKEKRETATLKCYPIPRHDTVYWYQQGPGQDPQFLISFYEKMQSDKGSIPDRFSAQQFSDYHSELNMSSLELGDSALYFCASTDRAPTAGNTIYFGEGSWLTVV.

V gene TRBV4-1 combines with J gene TRBJ2-3; D not certain. This CDR3 contains 13 residues. CDR1 MGHRA and CDR2 YSYEKL come from the germline V gene. Between the trimmed V and J ends, which lost 0 bases and 4 bases, there was a span of 5 bases. The CDR3 region is CASSQEPPDTQYF. The CDR3 region has the DNA TGCGCCAGCAGCCAAGAGCCCCCAGATACGCAGTATTTT.

This chain connects TRBV2 to TRBJ2-6, with 14 bases aligning to TRBD2. CDR1 and CDR2 (germline): SNHLY, FYNNEI. With 6 bases clipped from V and 3 bases from J, the junction kept 10 bases outside the gene matches. The CDR3 length is 19 residues. CDR3 residues: CASSGRLAGGLGGANVLTF. CDR3 coding DNA: TGTGCCAGCAGCGGCCGACTAGCGGGGGGGCTAGGTGGGGCCAACGTCCTGACTTTC.

In this sample, this clone turned up once. V usage is TRBV30 and J usage is TRBJ2-3, with D maybe TRBD2 (7 bases). Trimming removed 0 bases at V and 5 bases at J, with 15 bases between. CDR3 size: 15 residues. CDR1 is GTSNPN and CDR2 is SVGIG in the germline V gene (reference sequence). The CDR3 DNA sequence: TGTGCCTGGAGTGTGGGGGCGGGAGTAGAAGATACGCAGTATTTT. Translation: CAWSVGAGVEDTQYF. Full variable domain (missing parts from reference TRBV30 and TRBJ2-3): SQTIHQWPATLVQPVGSPLSLECTVEGTSNPNLYWYRQAAGRGLQLLFYSVGIGQISSEVPQNLSASRPQDRQFILSSKKLLLSDSGFYLCAWSVGAGVEDTQYFGPGTRLTVL.

J is TRBJ2-1 and V is TRBV2; 12 bases match TRBD2. Germline-derived CDR1 and CDR2 are SNHLY and FYNNEI. The CDR3 extends over 16 amino acids. Trimming at V came to 4 bases and at J to 2 bases, leaving 3 bases not matched to a gene. DNA for the CDR3: TGTGCCAGCAGTGGGACTAGCGGGGCAGCCTACAATGAGCAGTTCTTC. It yields the protein CASSGTSGAAYNEQFF.

The chain carries TRBV6-5 and TRBJ2-2; 8 bases are a match to TRBD2. The CDR3 extends over 16 amino acids. V lost 2 bases, J lost 0 bases, and 2 bases stayed unmatched. Germline V gene data show CDR1 as MNHEY and CDR2 as SVGAGI. The CDR3 is CASSYGAGANTGELFF. CDR3 DNA: TGTGCCAGCAGTTACGGAGCGGGAGCGAACACCGGGGAGCTGTTTTTT.